The T cell receptor beta chain under discussion was sequenced for a study of cytomegalovirus exposure and HLA in healthy donors. Overall study findings and caveats: As immune exposure information, only CMV serostatus was available.

Primers for the PCR totalled 60 Vbeta and 13 Jbeta. In the authors' methods: Later, an analysis found roughly 80 million unique TCR beta chains, and roughly 10 million of these were shared. The protocol was immunoSEQ multiplex PCR, while the TCRdb copy is restricted to in-frame clones and leaves out a portion. From that table come the V and J calls and clone size; the DNA was used to work out D and trimming. Counted here are 130,000 or so clones, approximately 79% occurring once; the ten biggest clones make up around 0.99%. Concerning this clone itself: The antigen remains unidentified. Distinct nucleotide sequences in the sample also encode this CDR3.

The TCR sequence derives from a male donor in good health and CMV-seronegative. The sequencing sample was made of PBMCs.

The CDR3 spells CSVEDRGGQETQYF. The DNA for the CDR3 is TGCAGCGTTGAAGATAGGGGGGGGCAAGAGACCCAGTACTTC. This chain joins TRBV29-1 and TRBJ2-5; a weak D match, TRBD2 (7 bases). Germline loops: CDR1 SQVTM, CDR2 ANQGSEA. The CDR3 runs to 14 residues. Trimming left V 0 bases short and J 2 bases short, with 10 bases between.